This T cell receptor (beta chain) was sequenced during a study of blood T cell repertoires in COVID-19. Study context: The origin of the acute and convalescent COVID-19 samples was the United States, Italy and Spain. T cells, B-cell-depleted T cells, or PBMCs supplied cDNA or gDNA.

Trimming shortened V by 1 base and J by 5 bases, and 8 bases separated the two germline ends. CDR3 length: 13 residues. The authors' processing: Amplification from reference gene primers served as the basis for estimated nucleated cell counts. Only in-frame clones appear in the TCRdb table, and some are missing; sequencing was by immunoSEQ multiplex PCR. V and J calls and clone size are given by that table; D and trimming were obtained from the DNA. The sample holds about 300,000 clones, 85% to 90% seen once. During active infection, Seattle patients enrolled and were then monitored through disease. The chain is built from TRBV12-3 or TRBV12-4 and TRBJ1-2; the D is unclear. What was sequenced was peripheral blood. This receptor was taken from a woman in her twenties or thirties with COVID-19, enrolled during active disease. The chain's CDR3 is CASSLVAGYGYTF. The CDR3 DNA is TGTGCCAGCAGTTTAGTTGCGGGGTATGGCTACACCTTC.